The 28 T cell receptor beta chains below were found in one sample sequenced in a study of early T cells in non-severe SARS-CoV-2 infection. Using its own MiXCR run on the 5' RACE reads, TCRdb lists one record per CDR3 protein. The sample has more than 75,000 distinct CDR3 sequences, roughly 13% seen once; the top ten hold roughly 6%. Sequencing was performed on whole blood. These receptors were taken from an adult who was a healthcare worker with PCR-confirmed SARS-CoV-2 infection or an uninfected control (not recorded which).

V usage is TRBV19 and J usage is TRBJ2-6; tentatively, D is TRBD1 or TRBD2 (5 bases each). The CDR3 is 18 amino acids. Looked up from germline, CDR1 is LNHDA and CDR2 is SQIVND (reference sequence). Trimming removed 3 bases at V and 0 bases at J, with 15 bases between. The CDR3 bases are TGTGCCAGTAGTATCTTGGGATCCGGGACCTCTGGGGCCAACGTCCTGACTTTC. Encoded protein: CASSILGSGTSGANVLTF.

In this sample, this clonotype turned up a few times. The rearrangement joins TRBV18 to TRBJ2-1; TRBD1 is a possible D gene (5 bases). Looked up from germline, CDR1 is KGHSH and CDR2 is LQKENI. The CDR3 covers 14 residues. The V and J ends lost 4 bases and 0 bases respectively, with 7 bases between them. The CDR3 DNA reads as TGTGCCAGCTCACGACAGAGCTCCTACAATGAGCAGTTCTTC. This translates into CASSRQSSYNEQFF.

This clonotype came up many times. In DNA, the CDR3 is TGTGCCAGCAGTAGGTCCTATAATTCACCCCTCCACTTT. It encodes CASSRSYNSPLHF. The chain couples TRBV6-6 to TRBJ1-6; D ambiguous. CDR3 size: 13 residues. CDR1 is MNHNY and CDR2 is SVGAGI in the germline V gene (reference sequence). Trimming shortened V by 5 bases and J by 1 base, and 3 bases separated the two germline ends.

V is TRBV5-1 and J is TRBJ2-3; D is unclear. V lost 0 bases to trimming and J lost 4 bases, with 15 bases between them. The CDR3 totals 16 residues. Germline V CDR1 and CDR2: SGHRS, YFSETQ. The CDR3 here is CASSLEAVIRPDTQYF. In DNA, the CDR3 is TGCGCCAGCAGCTTGGAGGCAGTCATCAGGCCAGATACGCAGTATTTT.

This clonotype was counted a few times. CDR3 region: CSASSTGNPYEQYF. The CDR3 bases are TGCAGTGCTAGTTCGACAGGGAATCCCTACGAGCAGTACTTC. This chain links TRBV20-1 with TRBJ2-7; 7 positions agree with TRBD1. The CDR3 length is 14 residues. Germline V gives CDR1 DFQATT, CDR2 SNEGSKA (reference sequence). V was pared by 3 bases and J by 2 bases, with 7 bases of the junction left unmatched.

This clonotype was observed many times. This sequence joins TRBV3-1 and TRBJ1-3; TRBD1 matches 9 bases. The J segment lost 0 bases and the V segment lost 4 bases, leaving 13 bases of the junction unmatched. This CDR3 has 19 residues. The germline V gene encodes CDR1 LGHDT and CDR2 YNNKEL (reference sequence). In DNA form, the CDR3 reads TGTGCCAGCAGCCCCGGGACAGGGCACTATCCCCCCTCTGGAAACACCATATATTTT. It codes for CASSPGTGHYPPSGNTIYF.

The chain couples TRBV7-9 to TRBJ2-3; D is uncertain. This CDR3 spans 13 amino acids. Germline CDR1 SEHNR, CDR2 FQNEAQ (reference sequence). Trimming took off 6 bases at V and 2 bases at J, with 9 bases between the two ends. The CDR3 region is CASSYPITDTQYF. For the CDR3, the DNA is TGTGCCAGCAGTTACCCTATCACAGATACGCAGTATTTT.

The genes are TRBV20-1 and TRBJ2-1; TRBD2 is a possible D gene (6 bases). With 3 bases removed from V and 5 bases from J, the gap between germline ends came to 14 bases. The CDR3 spans 14 residues. CDR1 DFQATT and CDR2 SNEGSKA come from the germline V gene (reference sequence). The CDR3 DNA reads TGCAGTGCTAGTAGCCCCCGCGGGGACAATGAGCAGTTCTTC. Its protein product is CSASSPRGDNEQFF.

This clonotype was seen a handful of times. Here the CDR3 DNA reads TGTGCCAGCAACCTCAGGCTAAACACTGAAGCTTTCTTT. Its protein product is CASNLRLNTEAFF. V gene TRBV12-3 or TRBV12-4 combines with J gene TRBJ1-1; D gene uncertain. CDR3 length: 13 amino acids. V lost 7 bases and J lost 2, with 11 bases in between.

V gene TRBV6-5 combines with J gene TRBJ2-4, with 8 positions matching TRBD1. Germline trimming cut 0 bases from V and 4 bases from J; bases unmatched to any gene: 5. The CDR3 has 16 residues. Germline V CDR1 and CDR2: MNHEY, SVGAGI. The CDR3 DNA reads as TGTGCCAGCAGTTACTCGTCCTGGACAGGGAAAAACATTCAGTACTTC. It translates to CASSYSSWTGKNIQYF.

The table lists this clonotype with many counts. This chain uses TRBV19 with TRBJ2-5, with D hard to call. The CDR3 sequence is 13 residues long. V was trimmed by 4 bases and J by 2 bases, leaving 8 bases between them. Germline loops: CDR1 LNHDA, CDR2 SQIVND (reference sequence). The CDR3 loop reads CASSKAGQETQYF. The CDR3 coding sequence is TGTGCCAGTAGTAAGGCCGGACAAGAGACCCAGTACTTC.

This clonotype was picked up a small number of times. The chain links TRBV6-5 to TRBJ1-1; no clear D gene. Germline V gene sequence: CDR1 MNHEY, CDR2 SVGAGI. The CDR3 is 14 residues long. V lost 7 bases to trimming and J lost 4 bases, with 16 bases between them. In DNA, the CDR3 is TGTGCCAGCACCAAATTGGCAGTGGGCACTGAAGCTTTCTTT. Its translation is CASTKLAVGTEAFF.

V usage is TRBV2 and J usage is TRBJ2-3; a weak D match, TRBD2 (5 bases). The germline gives CDR1 SNHLY, CDR2 FYNNEI. The CDR3 contains 13 residues. Trimming pared 8 bases from V and 5 bases from J, leaving 14 bases between. The CDR3 DNA is TGTGCCAGCTTATATGGCGCGGGAGATACGCAGTATTTT. It encodes CASLYGAGDTQYF.

This clonotype showed up just a few times. The chain uses TRBV7-2 and TRBJ2-7; D is possibly TRBD1 (6 bases). The V gene's germline CDR1 is SGHTA and CDR2 FQGNSA. The CDR3 spans 16 residues. Trimming took off 5 bases at V and 1 base at J, with 18 bases between the two ends. CDR3 amino acids: CASSPYTGFRSYEQYF. The DNA of the CDR3 is TGTGCCAGCAGCCCATACACAGGGTTTCGGTCCTACGAGCAGTACTTC.

The sample holds many counts of this clonotype. The rearrangement links TRBV30 to TRBJ1-6; 7 bases fit TRBD1. With 5 bases clipped from V and 6 bases from J, the junction kept 4 bases outside the gene matches. Germline V gene lookup returns CDR1 GTSNPN and CDR2 SVGIG (reference sequence). This CDR3 comprises 13 residues. The chain's CDR3 is CAWARDSNSPLHF. Here the CDR3 DNA reads TGTGCCTGGGCGCGGGACAGTAATTCACCCCTCCACTTT.

This clonotype occurred a few times. The rearrangement links TRBV28 to TRBJ1-6, with D hard to call. There are 14 residues in the CDR3. Germline V gene lookup returns CDR1 MDHEN and CDR2 SYDVKM. V lost 0 bases, J lost 6 bases, and 6 bases lay in between. The CDR3 loop reads CASSLWTTNSPLHF. The CDR3 region has the DNA TGTGCCAGCAGTTTATGGACCACTAATTCACCCCTCCACTTT.

In its sample, this clonotype was seen many times. V is TRBV29-1 and J is TRBJ2-7; TRBD1 aligns across 8 bases. The CDR3 covers 14 residues. The trim removed 5 bases at V and 0 bases at J, leaving 6 bases unmatched. Germline lookup yields CDR1 SQVTM and CDR2 ANQGSEA. The CDR3 loop reads CSVLGQGSSYEQYF. CDR3 nucleotides: TGCAGCGTTCTTGGACAGGGCAGCTCCTACGAGCAGTACTTC.

This clonotype was seen at least ten times. The chain combines TRBV7-2 with TRBJ1-1; 8 nucleotides align to TRBD1. V was clipped by 5 bases and J by 1 base; unmatched bases: 6. CDR3 size: 15 residues. Per the germline V gene, CDR1 is SGHTA and CDR2 is FQGNSA. The CDR3 spells CASSTQGATNTEAFF. The CDR3 DNA reads as TGTGCCAGCAGCACGCAGGGGGCGACGAACACTGAAGCTTTCTTT.

In this sample, this clonotype turned up many times. The chain is built from TRBV29-1 and TRBJ2-1; 12 bases agree with TRBD2. Germline CDR1 is SQVTM and CDR2 is ANQGSEA. CDR3 length equals 14 residues. V was clipped by 3 bases and J by 6 bases; unmatched bases: 3. The CDR3 protein is CSVDGLAGFNEQFF. The CDR3 nucleotides are TGCAGCGTTGATGGACTAGCGGGATTCAATGAGCAGTTCTTC.

The gene calls are TRBV5-1 and TRBJ2-7; possible D gene TRBD2, 5 bases. The CDR3 spans 14 residues. The ends were cut back, 4 bases at V and 7 bases at J, with 18 bases in the middle. Germline CDR1 SGHRS, CDR2 YFSETQ. CDR3 DNA: TGCGCCAGCAGCCTACTAGGGCCCGGCGGGGAGCAGTACTTC. Amino acids: CASSLLGPGGEQYF.

In this sample, this clonotype turned up a few times. The rearrangement uses TRBV29-1 and TRBJ2-5, with TRBD1 matching over 7 bases. CDR1 is SQVTM, CDR2 ANQGSEA, per germline. The trim removed 6 bases at V and 3 bases at J, leaving 4 bases unmatched. The CDR3 is 12 residues long. CDR3 sequence (DNA): TGCAGCGTCGTTGGGACAGAAGAGACCCAGTACTTC. Protein product: CSVVGTEETQYF. The whole variable domain, remainder taken from reference TRBV29-1 and TRBJ2-5, is SAVISQKPSRDICQRGTSLTIQCQVDSQVTMMFWYRQQPGQSLTLIATANQGSEATYESGFVIDKFPISRPNLTFSTLTVSNMSPEDSSIYLCSVVGTEETQYFGPGTRLLVL.

The table lists this clonotype with many counts. This chain uses TRBV19 with TRBJ2-1; 10 nucleotides agree with TRBD2. Trimming took 6 bases from V and 6 from J; bases not matched to a gene: 8. This CDR3 has 15 amino acids. Per germline, CDR1 LNHDA and CDR2 SQIVND (reference sequence). The chain's CDR3 is CASRSLAGVGNEQFF. The CDR3 DNA sequence: TGTGCCAGTAGGTCTCTAGCGGGGGTGGGCAATGAGCAGTTCTTC.

The V call is TRBV21-1, the J call TRBJ2-1; the table gives TRBD2 as D, unverified against the DNA. TRBV21-1 is a pseudogene locus. The CDR3 runs 15 residues. In DNA form, the CDR3 reads TGTGCCAGCAGCAAAGGGCCCGTGTCCTACAATGAGCAGTTCTTC. This translates into CASSKGPVSYNEQFF.

This clonotype appeared many times. The rearrangement links TRBV2 to TRBJ1-2, with D unresolved. The germline V gene encodes CDR1 SNHLY and CDR2 FYNNEI. The CDR3 is made up of 12 amino acids. The germline V and J ends were trimmed by 3 bases and 8 bases, with 10 bases remaining between them. CDR3 amino acids: CASSDMGNGYTF. DNA for the CDR3: TGTGCCAGCAGTGATATGGGTAACGGCTACACCTTC.

This clonotype appeared a few times. V usage is TRBV18 and J usage is TRBJ2-7; 7 nucleotides align to TRBD2. The V gene's germline CDR1 is KGHSH and CDR2 LQKENI. The CDR3 covers 16 residues. J gave up 0 bases and V 4 bases, and 9 bases lay outside the gene matches. CDR3 in amino acids: CASSLSGGPSSYEQYF. Here the CDR3 DNA reads TGTGCCAGCTCACTTTCGGGGGGACCCAGCTCCTACGAGCAGTACTTC.

This clonotype was recorded many times. This rearrangement joins TRBV20-1 to TRBJ1-4; D unclear. Germline CDR1 reads DFQATT; CDR2 reads SNEGSKA (reference sequence). The V end lost 6 bases, the J end lost 8 bases, and 16 bases lay between the germline ends. The CDR3 is 13 residues long. CDR3 coding DNA: TGCAGTGCCCAGAAGGGAGCGGACGAAAAACTGTTTTTT. Translated, it gives CSAQKGADEKLFF.

V usage is TRBV11-2 and J usage is TRBJ1-1, with D possibly being TRBD1 (6 bases). The germline CDR1 and CDR2 sequences are SGHAT and FQNNGV. The ends were cut back, 5 bases at V and 3 bases at J, with 13 bases in the middle. The CDR3 loop spans 14 amino acids. The CDR3 DNA sequence: TGTGCCAGCAGCACACAGGGATGGGACACTGAAGCTTTCTTT. Its protein is CASSTQGWDTEAFF.

V usage is TRBV30 and J usage is TRBJ2-2; D uncertain. The CDR3 has 14 amino acids. With 2 bases removed from V and 4 bases from J, the gap between germline ends came to 11 bases. Looked up from germline, CDR1 is GTSNPN and CDR2 is SVGIG (reference sequence). The CDR3 region has the DNA TGTGCCTGGAGTCCCCCCGTTACCACCGGGGAGCTGTTTTTT. Translation gives CAWSPPVTTGELFF.